This record covers a single T cell receptor beta chain. Antigen specificity is unknown. The entry originates in a study of cytomegalovirus exposure and HLA in healthy donors. General study points: Later work found that TCR association rates differed between HLA loci; DRB1 had the most and HLA-C the fewest. Productive status was seen about 87% or about 30% of the time for most TCR beta V segments in an earlier analysis.

The junction had 3 bases not matched to a gene; V was cut back by 3 bases and J by 7 bases. Germline V CDR1 and CDR2: SGHRS, YFSETQ. This CDR3 is 13 amino acids long. Primers for the PCR totalled 60 Vbeta and 13 Jbeta. This table comes from immunoSEQ multiplex PCR, and its TCRdb copy is limited to in-frame clones, with some not included. The data hold over 150,000 clones, with roughly 85% observed a single time. The TCR was taken from a boy aged 2 to 10 in good health and CMV-seronegative. The chain has TRBV5-1 and TRBJ1-2, with TRBD1 identical over 10 bases. Sample: PBMCs. This CDR3 reads CASSSGTGAGYTF. The CDR3 nucleotides read TGCGCCAGCAGCTCTGGGACAGGGGCTGGCTACACCTTC.